The subject of this entry is one T cell receptor beta chain. Its antigen remains unknown. Antigen-specific CD4+ T cells expanded by the ViraFEST assay with viral peptide pools were then sequenced. Isolation of CD4+ T cells took place after around 10 days of culture. Having tested negative for nucleocapsid antibodies, the vaccine recipients showed no prior SARS-CoV-2 infection. Sequencing used immunoSEQ multiplex PCR; TCRdb keeps in-frame clones, though not all of them. The sample shows 26,000 or so clones, roughly two thirds of them seen only once. The data were obtained in a study of vaccination effects on CD4 cells after COVID-19. V lost 0 bases to trimming and J lost 2 bases; unmatched junction nucleotides: 0. CDR3 length equals 15 residues. CDR1 SGHRS and CDR2 YFSETQ come from the germline V gene.

The gene calls are TRBV5-1 and TRBJ1-3, with 9 bases identical to TRBD1. This TCR derives from a human donor who received a COVID-19 vaccine. The input for sequencing was CD4+ T cells from PBMCs cultured with SARS-CoV-2 spike peptides, taken before COVID-19 vaccination. CDR3 in DNA: TGCGCCAGCAGCTTGGGACAGGGGGCTGGAAACACCATATATTTT. Translating it yields CASSLGQGAGNTIYF.